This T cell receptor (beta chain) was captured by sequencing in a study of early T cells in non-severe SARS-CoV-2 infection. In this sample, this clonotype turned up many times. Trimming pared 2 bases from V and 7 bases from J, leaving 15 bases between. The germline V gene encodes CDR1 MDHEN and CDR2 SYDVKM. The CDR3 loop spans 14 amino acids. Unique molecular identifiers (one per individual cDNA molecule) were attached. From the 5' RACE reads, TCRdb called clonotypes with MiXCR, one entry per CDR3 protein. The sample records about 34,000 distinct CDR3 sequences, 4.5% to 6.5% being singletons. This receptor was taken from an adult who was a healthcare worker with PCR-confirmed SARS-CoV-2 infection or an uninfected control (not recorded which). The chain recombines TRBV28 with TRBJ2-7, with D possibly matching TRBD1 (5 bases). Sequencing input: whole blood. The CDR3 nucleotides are TGTGCCAGCAGTTTAACAGGAACTGCGAAGGAGCAGTACTTC. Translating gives CASSLTGTAKEQYF.